This T cell receptor beta chain was sequenced during a study of response to subunit inactivated influenza vaccine. Study findings and constraints: That few new T cells are recruited by each seasonal influenza vaccination was the authors' suggestion.

The CDR3 sequence is 13 residues long. Trimming pared 5 bases from V and 5 bases from J, leaving 10 bases between. CDR1 SGHTA and CDR2 FQGNSA come from the germline V gene. Details on this clonotype: Its antigen is as yet unknown.

MiXCR, applied by TCRdb to the RT-PCR reads, yields one record per CDR3 protein. The table records 650,000 to 850,000 distinct CDR3 sequences, 11% to 15% of them present only once. The chain links TRBV7-2 to TRBJ1-5; D gene unclear. This receptor was taken from a man in his fifties or sixties who received an inactivated influenza vaccine. The sequencing here drew on PBMCs from blood, taken 14 to 15 days before vaccination. The CDR3 DNA reads TGTGCCAGCAGCCCCCTTTTCGATCAGCCCCAGCATTTT. Protein sequence: CASSPLFDQPQHF.